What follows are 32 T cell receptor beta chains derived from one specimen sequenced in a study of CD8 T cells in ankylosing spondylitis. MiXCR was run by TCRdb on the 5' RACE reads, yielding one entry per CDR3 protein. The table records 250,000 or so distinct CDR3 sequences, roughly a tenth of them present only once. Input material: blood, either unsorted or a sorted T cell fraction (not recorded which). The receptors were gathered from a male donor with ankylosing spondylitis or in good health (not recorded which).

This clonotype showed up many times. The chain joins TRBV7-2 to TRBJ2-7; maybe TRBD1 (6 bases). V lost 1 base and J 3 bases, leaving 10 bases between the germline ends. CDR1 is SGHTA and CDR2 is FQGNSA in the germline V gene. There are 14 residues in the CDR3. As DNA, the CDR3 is TGTGCCAGCAGCTTAGTTACAGGGAACTACGAGCAGTACTTC. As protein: CASSLVTGNYEQYF.

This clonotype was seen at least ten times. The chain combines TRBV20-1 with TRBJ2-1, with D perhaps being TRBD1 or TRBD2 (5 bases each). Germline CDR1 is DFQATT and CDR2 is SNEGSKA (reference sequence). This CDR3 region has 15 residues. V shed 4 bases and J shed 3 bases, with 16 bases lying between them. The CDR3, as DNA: TGCAGTGCTATGACCCGGGGCGGTTACTACAATGAGCAGTTCTTC. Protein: CSAMTRGGYYNEQFF.

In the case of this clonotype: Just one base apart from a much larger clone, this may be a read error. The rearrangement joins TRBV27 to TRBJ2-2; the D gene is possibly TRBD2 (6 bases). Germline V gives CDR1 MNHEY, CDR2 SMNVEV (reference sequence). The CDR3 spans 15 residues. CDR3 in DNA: TGTACCAGCAGTTCTACTAGCAGAGGCGCCGGGGAGCTGTTTTTT. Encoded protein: CTSSSTSRGAGELFF.

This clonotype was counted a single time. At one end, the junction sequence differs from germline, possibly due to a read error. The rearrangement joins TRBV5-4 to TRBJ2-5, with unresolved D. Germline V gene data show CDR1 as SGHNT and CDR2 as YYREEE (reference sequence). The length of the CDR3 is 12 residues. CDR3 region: CTSSDRQETQYF. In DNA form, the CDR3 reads TGTACCAGCAGCGACCGGCAAGAGACCCAGTACTTC.

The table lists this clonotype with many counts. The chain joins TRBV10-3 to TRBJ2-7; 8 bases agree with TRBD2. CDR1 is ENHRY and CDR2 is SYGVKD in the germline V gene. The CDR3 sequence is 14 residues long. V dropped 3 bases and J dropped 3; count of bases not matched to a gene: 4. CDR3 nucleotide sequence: TGTGCCATCAGTGACACCAGCGGGGGCTACGAGCAGTACTTC. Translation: CAISDTSGGYEQYF.

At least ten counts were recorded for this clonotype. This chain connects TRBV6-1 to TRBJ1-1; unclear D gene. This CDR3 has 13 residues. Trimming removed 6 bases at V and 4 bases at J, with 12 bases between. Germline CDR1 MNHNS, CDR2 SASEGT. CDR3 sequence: CASSPSSGTEAFF. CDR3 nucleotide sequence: TGTGCCAGCAGCCCATCATCCGGCACTGAAGCTTTCTTT.

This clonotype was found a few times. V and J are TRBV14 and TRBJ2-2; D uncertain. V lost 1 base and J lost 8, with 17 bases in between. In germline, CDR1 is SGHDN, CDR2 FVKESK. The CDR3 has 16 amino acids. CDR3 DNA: TGTGCCAGCAGCCAAGCCTATGCCCTTGCATCAGGGGAGCTGTTTTTT. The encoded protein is CASSQAYALASGELFF. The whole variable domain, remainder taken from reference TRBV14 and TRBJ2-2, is EAGVTQFPSHSVIEKGQTVTLRCDPISGHDNLYWYRRVMGKEIKFLLHFVKESKQDESGMPNNRFLAERTGGTYSTLKVQPAELEDSGVYFCASSQAYALASGELFFGEGSRLTVL.

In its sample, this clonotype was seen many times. The CDR3 region is CASSPTGKDGYTF. The CDR3 DNA reads TGTGCCAGCAGCCCCACAGGGAAGGACGGCTACACCTTC. The rearrangement links TRBV6-1 to TRBJ1-2; D may be TRBD1 (6 bases). The V and J ends lost 6 bases and 8 bases respectively, with 16 bases between them. Germline V gene lookup returns CDR1 MNHNS and CDR2 SASEGT. This CDR3 comprises 13 residues.

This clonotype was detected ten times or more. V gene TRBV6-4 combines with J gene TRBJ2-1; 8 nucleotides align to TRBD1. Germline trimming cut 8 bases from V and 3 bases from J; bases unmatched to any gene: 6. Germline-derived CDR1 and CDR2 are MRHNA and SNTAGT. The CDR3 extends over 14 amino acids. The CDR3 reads CASSDRGDYNEQFF. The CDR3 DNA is TGTGCCAGCTCCGACAGGGGAGACTACAATGAGCAGTTCTTC.

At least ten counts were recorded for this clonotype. CDR3 DNA: TGTGCCAGCAGTCCCCGACAGTGGAGCTCCTACGAGCAGTACTTC. It codes for CASSPRQWSSYEQYF. V gene TRBV6-1 combines with J gene TRBJ2-7; perhaps TRBD1 as D (5 bases). Germline CDR1 reads MNHNS; CDR2 reads SASEGT. V lost 5 bases and J lost 0, with 14 bases in between. The CDR3 has 15 residues.

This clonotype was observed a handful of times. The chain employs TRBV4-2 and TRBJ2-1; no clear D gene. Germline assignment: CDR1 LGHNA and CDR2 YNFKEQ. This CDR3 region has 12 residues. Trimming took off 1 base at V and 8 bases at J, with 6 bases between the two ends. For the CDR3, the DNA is TGTGCCAGCAGCCAAGCCCCTTATGAGCAGTTCTTC. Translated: CASSQAPYEQFF.

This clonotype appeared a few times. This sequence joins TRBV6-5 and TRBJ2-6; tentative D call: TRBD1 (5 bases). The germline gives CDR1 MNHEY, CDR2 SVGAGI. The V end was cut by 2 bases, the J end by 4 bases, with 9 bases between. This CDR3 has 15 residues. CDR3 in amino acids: CASSYDGAGANVLTF. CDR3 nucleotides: TGTGCCAGCAGTTACGATGGGGCCGGGGCCAACGTCCTGACTTTC.

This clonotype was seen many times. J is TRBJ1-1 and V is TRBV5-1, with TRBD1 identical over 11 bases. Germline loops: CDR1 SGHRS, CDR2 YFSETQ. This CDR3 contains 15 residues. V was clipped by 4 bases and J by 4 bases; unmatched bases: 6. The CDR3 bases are TGCGCCAGCAGCCTGGCCGGGACAGGGGGCACTGAAGCTTTCTTT. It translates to CASSLAGTGGTEAFF. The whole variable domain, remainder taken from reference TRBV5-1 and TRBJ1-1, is KAGVTQTPRYLIKTRGQQVTLSCSPISGHRSVSWYQQTPGQGLQFLFEYFSETQRNKGNFPGRFSGRQFSNSRSEMNVSTLELGDSALYLCASSLAGTGGTEAFFGQGTRLTVV.

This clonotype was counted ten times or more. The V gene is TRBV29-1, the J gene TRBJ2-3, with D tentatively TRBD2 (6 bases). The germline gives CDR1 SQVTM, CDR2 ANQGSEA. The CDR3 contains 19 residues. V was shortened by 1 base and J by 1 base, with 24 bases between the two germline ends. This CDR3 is CSVEGTRLHPSARTDTQYF. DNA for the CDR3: TGCAGCGTTGAAGGTACCCGTCTTCACCCTAGCGCCCGCACAGATACGCAGTATTTT.

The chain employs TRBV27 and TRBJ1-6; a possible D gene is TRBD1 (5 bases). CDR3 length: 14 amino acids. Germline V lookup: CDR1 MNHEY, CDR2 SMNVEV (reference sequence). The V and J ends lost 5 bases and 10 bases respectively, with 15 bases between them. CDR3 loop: CASSILSTASPLHF. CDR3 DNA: TGTGCCAGCAGTATACTATCGACAGCGTCACCCCTCCACTTT.

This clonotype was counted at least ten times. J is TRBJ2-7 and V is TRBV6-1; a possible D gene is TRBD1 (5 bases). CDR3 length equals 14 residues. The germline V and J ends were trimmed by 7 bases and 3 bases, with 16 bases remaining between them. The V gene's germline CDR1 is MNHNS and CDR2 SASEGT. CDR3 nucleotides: TGTGCCAGCACCCCCCCCGGGCAGGGCTACGAGCAGTACTTC. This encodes CASTPPGQGYEQYF.

The CDR3 DNA reads TGTGCCAGCGGAAGGGCCTCTAACTATGGCTACACCTTC. Residues: CASGRASNYGYTF. The chain recombines TRBV6-1 with TRBJ1-2; D remains unclear. Germline CDR1 MNHNS, CDR2 SASEGT. This CDR3 has 13 amino acids. V lost 8 bases and J lost 0, with 10 bases in between.

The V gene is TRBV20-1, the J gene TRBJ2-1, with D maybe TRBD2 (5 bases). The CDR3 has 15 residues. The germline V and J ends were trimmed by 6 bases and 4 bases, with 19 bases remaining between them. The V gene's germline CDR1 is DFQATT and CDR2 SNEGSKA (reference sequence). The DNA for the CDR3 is TGCAGTGCCTCCCCCTTAAGCGGCCGTTACAATGAGCAGTTCTTC. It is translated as CSASPLSGRYNEQFF.

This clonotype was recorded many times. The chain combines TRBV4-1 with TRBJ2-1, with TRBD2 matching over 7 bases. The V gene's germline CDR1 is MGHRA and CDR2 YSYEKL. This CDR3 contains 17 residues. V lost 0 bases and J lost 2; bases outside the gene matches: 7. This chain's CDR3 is CASSQDGAGVPYNEQFF. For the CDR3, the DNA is TGCGCCAGCAGCCAAGATGGGGCGGGAGTCCCCTACAATGAGCAGTTCTTC.

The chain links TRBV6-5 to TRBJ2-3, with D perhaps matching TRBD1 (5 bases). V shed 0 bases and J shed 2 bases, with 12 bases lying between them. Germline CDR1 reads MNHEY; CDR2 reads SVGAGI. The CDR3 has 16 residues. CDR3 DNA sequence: TGTGCCAGCAGTTACTCGAATGCAGGGTACACAGATACGCAGTATTTT. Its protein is CASSYSNAGYTDTQYF.

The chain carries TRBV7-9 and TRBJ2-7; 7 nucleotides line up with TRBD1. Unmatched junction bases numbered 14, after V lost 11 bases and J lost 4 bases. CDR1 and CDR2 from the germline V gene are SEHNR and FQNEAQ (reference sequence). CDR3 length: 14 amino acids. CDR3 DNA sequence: TGTGCCGGGGGATCAACAGGGGTTCCATACGAGCAGTACTTC. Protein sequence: CAGGSTGVPYEQYF.

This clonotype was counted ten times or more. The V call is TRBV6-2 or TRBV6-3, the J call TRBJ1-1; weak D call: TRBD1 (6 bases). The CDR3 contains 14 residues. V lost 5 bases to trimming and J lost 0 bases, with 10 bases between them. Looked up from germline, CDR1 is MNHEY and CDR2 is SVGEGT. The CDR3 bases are TGTGCCAGCAGTGCACAGGGCATGAACACTGAAGCTTTCTTT. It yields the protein CASSAQGMNTEAFF.

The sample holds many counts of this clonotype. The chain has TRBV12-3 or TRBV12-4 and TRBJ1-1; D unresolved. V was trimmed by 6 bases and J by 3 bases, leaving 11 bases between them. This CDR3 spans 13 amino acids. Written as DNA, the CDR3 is TGTGCCAGCAGCCCAGCGGGCTACACTGAAGCTTTCTTT. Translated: CASSPAGYTEAFF.

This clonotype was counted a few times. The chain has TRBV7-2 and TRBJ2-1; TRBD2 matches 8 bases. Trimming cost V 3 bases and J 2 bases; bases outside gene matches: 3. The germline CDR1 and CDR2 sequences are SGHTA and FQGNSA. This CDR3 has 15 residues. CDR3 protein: CASSFSGNPYNEQFF. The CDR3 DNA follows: TGTGCCAGCAGCTTTAGCGGGAACCCCTACAATGAGCAGTTCTTC.

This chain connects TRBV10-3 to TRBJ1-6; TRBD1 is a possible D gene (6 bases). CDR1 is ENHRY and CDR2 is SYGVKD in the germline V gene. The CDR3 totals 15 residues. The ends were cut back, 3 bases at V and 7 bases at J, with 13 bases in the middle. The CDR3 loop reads CAISETARGNSPLHF. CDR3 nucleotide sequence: TGTGCCATCAGTGAAACGGCCAGGGGAAATTCACCCCTCCACTTT.

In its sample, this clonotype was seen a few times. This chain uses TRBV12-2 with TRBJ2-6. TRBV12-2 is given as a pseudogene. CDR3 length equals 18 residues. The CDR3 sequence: CASRLAVGVLSGANVLTF. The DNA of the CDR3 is TGTGCAAGTCGCTTAGCCGTCGGGGTCCTCTCTGGGGCCAACGTCCTGACTTTC.

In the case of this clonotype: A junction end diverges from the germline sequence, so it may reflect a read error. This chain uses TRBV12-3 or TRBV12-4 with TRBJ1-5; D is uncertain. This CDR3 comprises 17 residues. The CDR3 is CTSSLENTLYSNQPQHF. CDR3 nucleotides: TGTACCAGCAGTTTAGAGAACACCCTCTATAGCAATCAGCCCCAGCATTTT.

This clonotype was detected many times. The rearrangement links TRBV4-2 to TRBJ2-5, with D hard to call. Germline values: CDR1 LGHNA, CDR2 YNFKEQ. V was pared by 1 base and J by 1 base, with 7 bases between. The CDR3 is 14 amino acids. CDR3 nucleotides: TGTGCCAGCAGCCAAGTAACCTCCCAAGAGACCCAGTACTTC. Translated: CASSQVTSQETQYF.

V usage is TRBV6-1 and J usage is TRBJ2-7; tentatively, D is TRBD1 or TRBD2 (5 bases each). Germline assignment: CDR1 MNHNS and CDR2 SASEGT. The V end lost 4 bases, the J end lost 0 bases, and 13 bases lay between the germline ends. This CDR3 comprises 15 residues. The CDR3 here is CASSVSTGPSYEQYF. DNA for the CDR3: TGTGCCAGCAGTGTAAGTACGGGACCCTCCTACGAGCAGTACTTC.

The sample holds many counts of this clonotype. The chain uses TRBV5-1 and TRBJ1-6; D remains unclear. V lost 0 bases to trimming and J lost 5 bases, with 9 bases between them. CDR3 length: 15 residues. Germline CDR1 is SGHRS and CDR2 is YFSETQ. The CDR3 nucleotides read TGCGCCAGCAGCTTGGCGAACGGTAATAATTCACCCCTCCACTTT. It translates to CASSLANGNNSPLHF.

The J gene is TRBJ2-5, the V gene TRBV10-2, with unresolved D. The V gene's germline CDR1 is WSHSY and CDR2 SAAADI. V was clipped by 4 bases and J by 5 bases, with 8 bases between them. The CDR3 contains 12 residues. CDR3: CASSAIGETQYF. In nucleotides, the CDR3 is TGCGCCAGCAGTGCCATAGGGGAGACCCAGTACTTC.

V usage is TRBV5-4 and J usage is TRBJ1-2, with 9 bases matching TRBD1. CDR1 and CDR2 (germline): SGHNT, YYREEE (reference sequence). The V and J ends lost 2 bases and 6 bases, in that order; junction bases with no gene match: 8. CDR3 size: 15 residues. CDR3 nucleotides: TGTGCCAGCAGCTTCGAGACAGGGGGGATGAATGGCTACACCTTC. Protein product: CASSFETGGMNGYTF.